This T cell receptor beta chain was obtained from a study of T-cell memory formation after mild COVID-19. Study results and limitations: The finding that pre-infection memory included some responding clones suggested that cross-reactive memory joined. Whether day 37 second-wave clones are SARS-CoV-2-specific was not confirmed. Clones contracting over day 15 to 85 were CD4/CD8 balanced, with later expanders leaning CD4+.

Looked up from germline, CDR1 is SNHLY and CDR2 is FYNNEI. CDR3 length equals 14 residues. After removal of 2 bases from V and 4 bases from J, the junction contained 3 bases not matched to a gene. The 5'RACE method, run with constant-segment primers, produced TCR alpha and TCR beta cDNA libraries (carrying sample barcodes and UMIs). Via MiXCR, TCRdb re-called the 5' RACE reads, giving one row per CDR3 protein. Altogether about 430,000 distinct CDR3 sequences are present, roughly a quarter being singletons, with the ten largest covering roughly 9.7%. Remarks on this clonotype: Antigen specificity is unknown.

Sequencing used PBMCs or a T cell subset sorted from them (not recorded which). This clonotype originated in an adult woman who had mild COVID-19 (a few samples of this study predate the infection). Cell type and time point are not known. This chain uses TRBV2 with TRBJ1-1; TRBD1 aligns across 8 bases. CDR3 region: CASSETGGATEAFF. CDR3 nucleotides: TGTGCCAGCAGTGAAACAGGGGGGGCCACTGAAGCTTTCTTT.